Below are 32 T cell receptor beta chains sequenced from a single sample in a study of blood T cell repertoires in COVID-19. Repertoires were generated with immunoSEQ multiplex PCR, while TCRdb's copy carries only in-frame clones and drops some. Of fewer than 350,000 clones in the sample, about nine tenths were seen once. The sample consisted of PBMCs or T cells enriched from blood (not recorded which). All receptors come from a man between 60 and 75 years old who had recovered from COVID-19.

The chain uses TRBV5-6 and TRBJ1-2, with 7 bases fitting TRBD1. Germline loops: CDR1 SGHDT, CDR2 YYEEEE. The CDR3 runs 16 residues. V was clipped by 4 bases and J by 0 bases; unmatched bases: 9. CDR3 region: CASSVYRGHSNYGYTF. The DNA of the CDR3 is TGTGCCAGCAGCGTGTACAGGGGCCATTCTAACTATGGCTACACCTTC.

CDR3: CASSPGTGGVFLSNQPQHF. The CDR3 nucleotides are TGTGCCAGCAGTCCCGGGACAGGGGGGGTATTTTTAAGCAATCAGCCCCAGCATTTT. The chain uses TRBV28 and TRBJ1-5; 11 positions match TRBD1. CDR1 MDHEN and CDR2 SYDVKM come from the germline V gene. The trim removed 5 bases at V and 1 base at J, leaving 13 bases unmatched. This CDR3 has 19 amino acids.

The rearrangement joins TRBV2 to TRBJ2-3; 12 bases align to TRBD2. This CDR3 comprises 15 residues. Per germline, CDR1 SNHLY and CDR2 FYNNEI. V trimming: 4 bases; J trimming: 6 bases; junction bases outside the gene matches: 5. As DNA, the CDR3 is TGTGCCAGCAGTGCTTCAGGGACTAGCGGGGATACGCAGTATTTT. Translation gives CASSASGTSGDTQYF.

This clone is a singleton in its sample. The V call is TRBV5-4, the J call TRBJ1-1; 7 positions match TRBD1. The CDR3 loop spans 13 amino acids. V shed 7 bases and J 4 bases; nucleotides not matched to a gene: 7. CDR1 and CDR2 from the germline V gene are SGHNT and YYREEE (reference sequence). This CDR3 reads CASLRDRVTEAFF. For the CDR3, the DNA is TGTGCCAGCCTACGGGACAGAGTCACTGAAGCTTTCTTT.

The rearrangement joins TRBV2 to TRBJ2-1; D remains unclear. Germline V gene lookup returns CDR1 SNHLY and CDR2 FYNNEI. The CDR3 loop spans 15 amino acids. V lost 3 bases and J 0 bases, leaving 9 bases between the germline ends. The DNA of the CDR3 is TGTGCCAGCAGTGACGAATCGAGCTCCTACAATGAGCAGTTCTTC. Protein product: CASSDESSSYNEQFF.

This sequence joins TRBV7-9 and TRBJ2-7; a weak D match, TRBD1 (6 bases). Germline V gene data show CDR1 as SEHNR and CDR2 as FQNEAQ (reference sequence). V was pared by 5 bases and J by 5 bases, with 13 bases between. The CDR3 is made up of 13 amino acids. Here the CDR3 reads CASSNRALDEQYF. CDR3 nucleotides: TGTGCCAGCAGCAACAGGGCCCTCGACGAGCAGTACTTC.

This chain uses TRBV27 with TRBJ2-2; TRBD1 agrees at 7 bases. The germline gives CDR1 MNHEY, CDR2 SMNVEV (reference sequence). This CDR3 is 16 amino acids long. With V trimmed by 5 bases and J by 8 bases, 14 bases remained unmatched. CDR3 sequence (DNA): TGTGCCAGCAGTCCGACAGGGTTGTCTAGCCGGGGGGAGCTGTTTTTT. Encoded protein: CASSPTGLSSRGELFF.

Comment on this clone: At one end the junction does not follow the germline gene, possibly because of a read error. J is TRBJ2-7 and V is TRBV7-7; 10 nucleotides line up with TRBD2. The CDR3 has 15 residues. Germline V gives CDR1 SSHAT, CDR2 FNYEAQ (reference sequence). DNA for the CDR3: TGTGCTAGCAGCATCGGACTAGCGGCCCCCTACGAGCAGTACTTC. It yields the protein CASSIGLAAPYEQYF. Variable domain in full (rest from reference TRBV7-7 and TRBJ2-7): GAGVSQSPRYKVTKRGQDVTLRCDPISSHATLYWYQQALGQGPEFLTYFNYEAQPDKSGLPSDRFSAERPEGSISTLTIQRTEQRDSAMYRCASSIGLAAPYEQYFGPGTRLTVT.

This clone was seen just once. CDR3 nucleotide sequence: TGTGCCAGTAGACCCGACAGGGCGGAAGATACGCAGTATTTT. Protein sequence: CASRPDRAEDTQYF. J is TRBJ2-3 and V is TRBV19; TRBD1 aligns across 7 bases. V gave up 6 bases and J gave up 5 bases; unmatched junction bases: 8. The germline CDR1 and CDR2 sequences are LNHDA and SQIVND (reference sequence). There are 14 residues in the CDR3. Full variable domain (outside the CDR3, taken from reference TRBV19 and TRBJ2-3): DGGITQSPKYLFRKEGQNVTLSCEQNLNHDAMYWYRQDPGQGLRLIYYSQIVNDFQKGDIAEGYSVSREKKESFPLTVTSAQKNPTAFYLCASRPDRAEDTQYFGPGTRLTVL.

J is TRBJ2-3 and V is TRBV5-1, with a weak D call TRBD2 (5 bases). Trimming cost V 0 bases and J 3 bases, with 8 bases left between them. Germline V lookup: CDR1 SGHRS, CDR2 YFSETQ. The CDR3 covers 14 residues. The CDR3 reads CASSLEVATDTQYF. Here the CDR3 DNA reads TGCGCCAGCAGCTTGGAGGTAGCGACAGATACGCAGTATTTT.

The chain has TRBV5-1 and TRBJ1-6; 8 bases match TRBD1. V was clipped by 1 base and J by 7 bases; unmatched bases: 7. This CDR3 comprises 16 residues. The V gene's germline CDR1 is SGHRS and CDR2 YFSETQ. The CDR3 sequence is CASSLTGGSVNSPLHF. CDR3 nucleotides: TGCGCCAGCAGCTTGACAGGGGGATCTGTCAATTCACCCCTCCACTTT.

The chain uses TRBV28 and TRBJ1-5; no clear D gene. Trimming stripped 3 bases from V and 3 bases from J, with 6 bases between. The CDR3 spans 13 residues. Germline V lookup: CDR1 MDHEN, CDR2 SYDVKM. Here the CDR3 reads CASSLNNNQPQHF. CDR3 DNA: TGTGCCAGCAGTTTGAACAACAATCAGCCCCAGCATTTT.

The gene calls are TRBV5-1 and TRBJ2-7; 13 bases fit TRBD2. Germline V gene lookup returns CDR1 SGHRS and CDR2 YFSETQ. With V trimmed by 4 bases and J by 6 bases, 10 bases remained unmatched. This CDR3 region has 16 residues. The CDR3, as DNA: TGCGCCAGCAGCCTCCGAACTAGCGGGAGGGCCGCCGAGCAGTACTTC. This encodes CASSLRTSGRAAEQYF.

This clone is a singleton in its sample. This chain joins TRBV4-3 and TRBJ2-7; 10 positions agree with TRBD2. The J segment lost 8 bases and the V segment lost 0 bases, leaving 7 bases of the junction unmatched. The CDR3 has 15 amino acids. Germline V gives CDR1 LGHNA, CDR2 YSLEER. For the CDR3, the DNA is TGCGCCAGCAGCCAAGATGGAACTAGCGGGAAAAAGCAGTACTTC. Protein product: CASSQDGTSGKKQYF.

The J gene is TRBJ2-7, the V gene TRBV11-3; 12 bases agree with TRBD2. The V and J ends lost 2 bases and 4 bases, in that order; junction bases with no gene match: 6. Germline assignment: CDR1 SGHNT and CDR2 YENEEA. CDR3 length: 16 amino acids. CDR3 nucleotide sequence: TGTGCCAGCAGCTTAACTAGCGGGAGGCCACCTTACGAGCAGTACTTC. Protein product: CASSLTSGRPPYEQYF.

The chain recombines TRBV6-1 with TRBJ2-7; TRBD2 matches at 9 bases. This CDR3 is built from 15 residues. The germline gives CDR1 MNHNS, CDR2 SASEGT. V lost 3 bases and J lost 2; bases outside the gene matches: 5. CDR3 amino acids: CASSDGSSGTYEQYF. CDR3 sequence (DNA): TGTGCCAGCAGTGACGGGTCTAGCGGGACCTACGAGCAGTACTTC.

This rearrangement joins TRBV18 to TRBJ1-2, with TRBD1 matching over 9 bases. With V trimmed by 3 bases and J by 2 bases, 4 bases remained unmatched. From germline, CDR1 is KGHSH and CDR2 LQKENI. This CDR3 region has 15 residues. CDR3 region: CASSPSGTGNYGYTF. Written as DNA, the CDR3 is TGTGCCAGCTCACCCTCCGGGACAGGGAACTATGGCTACACCTTC.

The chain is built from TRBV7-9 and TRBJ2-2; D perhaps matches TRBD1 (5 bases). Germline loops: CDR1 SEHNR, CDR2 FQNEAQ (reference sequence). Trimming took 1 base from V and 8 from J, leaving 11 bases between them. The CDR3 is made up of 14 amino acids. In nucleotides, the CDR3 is TGTGCCAGCAGCTTAGTAGGGGCGCTGGGGGAGCTGTTTTTT. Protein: CASSLVGALGELFF.

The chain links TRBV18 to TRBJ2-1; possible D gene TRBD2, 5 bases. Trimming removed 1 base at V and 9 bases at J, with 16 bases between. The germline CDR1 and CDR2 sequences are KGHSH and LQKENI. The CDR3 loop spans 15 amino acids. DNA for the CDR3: TGTGCCAGCTCACCACAGGGAGTGGGGTATGGTGAGCAGTTCTTC. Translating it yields CASSPQGVGYGEQFF.

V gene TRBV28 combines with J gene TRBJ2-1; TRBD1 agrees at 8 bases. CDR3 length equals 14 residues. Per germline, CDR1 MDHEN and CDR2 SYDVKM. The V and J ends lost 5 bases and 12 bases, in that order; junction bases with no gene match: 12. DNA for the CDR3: TGTGCCAGCAGTGAATTGGGACAGGCGAGGGGGCAGTTCTTC. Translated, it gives CASSELGQARGQFF.

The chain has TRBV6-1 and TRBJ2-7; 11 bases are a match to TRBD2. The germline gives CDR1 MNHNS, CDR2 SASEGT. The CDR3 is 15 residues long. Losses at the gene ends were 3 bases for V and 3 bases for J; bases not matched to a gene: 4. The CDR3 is CASSDRLAGGYEQYF. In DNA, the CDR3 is TGTGCCAGCAGTGATCGGCTAGCGGGAGGCTACGAGCAGTACTTC.

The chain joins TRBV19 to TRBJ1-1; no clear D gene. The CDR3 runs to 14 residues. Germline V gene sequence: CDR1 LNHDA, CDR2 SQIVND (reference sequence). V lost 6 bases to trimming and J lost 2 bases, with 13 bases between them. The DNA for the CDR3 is TGTGCCAGTAGCATGTGGGCCTACAACACTGAAGCTTTCTTT. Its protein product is CASSMWAYNTEAFF.

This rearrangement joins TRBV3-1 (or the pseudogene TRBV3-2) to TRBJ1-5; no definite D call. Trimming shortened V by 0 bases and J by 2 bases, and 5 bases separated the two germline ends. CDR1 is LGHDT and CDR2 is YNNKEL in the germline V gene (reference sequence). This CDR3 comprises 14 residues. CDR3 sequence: CASSQERGNQPQHF. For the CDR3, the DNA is TGTGCCAGCAGCCAAGAACGGGGCAATCAGCCCCAGCATTTT.

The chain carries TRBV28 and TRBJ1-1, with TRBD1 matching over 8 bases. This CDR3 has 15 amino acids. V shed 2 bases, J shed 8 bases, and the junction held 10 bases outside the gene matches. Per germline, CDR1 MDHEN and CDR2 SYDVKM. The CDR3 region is CASSLKAAGGGEAFF. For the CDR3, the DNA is TGTGCCAGCAGTTTAAAGGCGGCAGGGGGCGGAGAAGCTTTCTTT.

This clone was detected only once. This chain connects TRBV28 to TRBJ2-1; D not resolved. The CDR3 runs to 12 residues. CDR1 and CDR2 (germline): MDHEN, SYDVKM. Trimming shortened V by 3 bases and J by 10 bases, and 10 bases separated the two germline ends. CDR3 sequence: CASSFQLWEQFF. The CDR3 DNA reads TGTGCCAGCAGTTTTCAACTCTGGGAGCAGTTCTTC.

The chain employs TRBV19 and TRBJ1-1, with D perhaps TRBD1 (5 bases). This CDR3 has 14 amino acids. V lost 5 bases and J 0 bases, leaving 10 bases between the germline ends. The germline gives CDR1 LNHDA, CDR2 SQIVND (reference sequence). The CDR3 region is CASSPGTLNTEAFF. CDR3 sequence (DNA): TGTGCCAGTAGTCCAGGGACTTTGAACACTGAAGCTTTCTTT.

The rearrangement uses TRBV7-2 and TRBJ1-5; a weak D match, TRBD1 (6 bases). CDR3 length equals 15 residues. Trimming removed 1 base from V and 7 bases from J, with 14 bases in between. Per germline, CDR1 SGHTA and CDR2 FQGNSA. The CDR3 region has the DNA TGTGCCAGCAGCTTAGGGCCAGGGGTTCGGCAGCCCCAGCATTTT. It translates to CASSLGPGVRQPQHF.

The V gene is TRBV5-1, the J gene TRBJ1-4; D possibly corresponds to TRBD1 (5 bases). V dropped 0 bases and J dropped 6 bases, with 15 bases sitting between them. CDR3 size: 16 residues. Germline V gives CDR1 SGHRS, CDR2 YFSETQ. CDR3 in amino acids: CASSLEGAPFDEKLFF. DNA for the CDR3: TGCGCCAGCAGCTTGGAAGGGGCCCCTTTCGATGAAAAACTGTTTTTT. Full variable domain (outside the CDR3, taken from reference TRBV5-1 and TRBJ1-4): KAGVTQTPRYLIKTRGQQVTLSCSPISGHRSVSWYQQTPGQGLQFLFEYFSETQRNKGNFPGRFSGRQFSNSRSEMNVSTLELGDSALYLCASSLEGAPFDEKLFFGSGTQLSVL.

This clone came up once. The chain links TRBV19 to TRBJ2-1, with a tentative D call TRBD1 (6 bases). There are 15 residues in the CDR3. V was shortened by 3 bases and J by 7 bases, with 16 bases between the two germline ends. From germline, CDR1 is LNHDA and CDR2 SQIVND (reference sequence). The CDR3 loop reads CASSIPSGHRNEQFF. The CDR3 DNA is TGTGCCAGTAGTATCCCTTCGGGACACCGGAATGAGCAGTTCTTC. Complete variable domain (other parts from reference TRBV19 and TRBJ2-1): DGGITQSPKYLFRKEGQNVTLSCEQNLNHDAMYWYRQDPGQGLRLIYYSQIVNDFQKGDIAEGYSVSREKKESFPLTVTSAQKNPTAFYLCASSIPSGHRNEQFFGPGTRLTVL.

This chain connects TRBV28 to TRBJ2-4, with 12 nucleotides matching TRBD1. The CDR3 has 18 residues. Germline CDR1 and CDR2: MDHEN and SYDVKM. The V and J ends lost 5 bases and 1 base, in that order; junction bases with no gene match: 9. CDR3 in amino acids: CASSLRDRGRGAKNIQYF. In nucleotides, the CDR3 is TGTGCCAGCAGTCTCCGGGACAGGGGGCGCGGCGCCAAAAACATTCAGTACTTC.

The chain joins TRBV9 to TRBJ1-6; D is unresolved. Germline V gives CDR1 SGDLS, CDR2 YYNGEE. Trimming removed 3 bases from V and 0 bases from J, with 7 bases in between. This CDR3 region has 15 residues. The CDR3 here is CASSGRDSYNSPLHF. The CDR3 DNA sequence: TGTGCCAGCAGCGGACGGGACTCCTATAATTCACCCCTCCACTTT.

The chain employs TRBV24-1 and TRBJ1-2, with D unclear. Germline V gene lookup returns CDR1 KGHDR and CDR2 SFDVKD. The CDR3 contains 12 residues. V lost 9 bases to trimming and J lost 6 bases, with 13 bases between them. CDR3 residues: CATSLGLNGYTF. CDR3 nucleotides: TGTGCCACCTCTCTAGGTCTGAATGGCTACACCTTC.